Below are 32 T cell receptor beta chains sequenced from a single sample in a study of blood T cells in healthy people across ages (dated by TCRdb to the mid-2010s). Preparation of the library involved 5' RACE. Instrument used: Illumina HiSeq 2500. The second PCR ran for about 7 to 11 cycles and used a J-beta primer mix along with a sample-barcoded 5' primer. In TCRdb, the public reads were trimmed at Q25 with fastp and aligned with MiXCR, with productive beta chains retained. Duplicate CDR3 protein sequences are folded into a single record with the most common DNA and genes. Within this sample are 450,000 to 600,000 distinct CDR3 sequences, with about 26% of them counted one time only. The top ten clones comprise approximately 3.3% of the sample. This sample also appeared in a second study, on T cells of mothers and their children.

The sequencing sample was made of blood. These receptors all stem from a boy aged 2-9 years in good health.

J is TRBJ2-7 and V is TRBV27; 7 bases map to TRBD2. The CDR3 is 15 residues long. Germline loops: CDR1 MNHEY, CDR2 SMNVEV (reference sequence). Trimming at V came to 0 bases and at J to 5 bases, leaving 7 bases not matched to a gene. The DNA of the CDR3 is TGTGCCAGCAGTTTATCAGGGAGGGGAGTTGACGAGCAGTACTTC. Residues: CASSLSGRGVDEQYF.

This clonotype was counted between two and nine times. This chain joins TRBV2 and TRBJ2-4; no reliable D call. CDR3 length: 12 amino acids. CDR1 and CDR2 (germline): SNHLY, FYNNEI. Between the trimmed V and J ends, which lost 1 base and 6 bases, there was a span of 4 bases. This chain's CDR3 is CASSEGVNIQYF. The CDR3 coding sequence is TGTGCCAGCAGTGAAGGGGTAAACATTCAGTACTTC. The whole variable domain, filled in from reference TRBV2 and TRBJ2-4, reads EPEVTQTPSHQVTQMGQEVILRCVPISNHLYFYWYRQILGQKVEFLVSFYNNEISEKSEIFDDQFSVERPDGSNFTLKIRSTKLEDSAMYFCASSEGVNIQYFGAGTRLSVL.

This chain connects TRBV7-9 to TRBJ1-6; D remains unclear. The CDR3 spans 15 residues. CDR1 and CDR2 (germline): SEHNR, FQNEAQ (reference sequence). V shed 4 bases and J shed 8 bases, with 15 bases lying between them. The CDR3 DNA reads TGTGCCAGCAGCTACCAGAACCCGAAGGATTCACCCCTCCACTTT. This translates into CASSYQNPKDSPLHF.

In DNA, the CDR3 is TGTGCCAGCACCTTCAAGGGAGGAGGATTCGGGGAGCTGTTTTTT. Its translation: CASTFKGGGFGELFF. The chain carries TRBV27 and TRBJ2-2; D might be TRBD2 (6 bases). The length of the CDR3 is 15 residues. The ends were cut back, 7 bases at V and 7 bases at J, with 19 bases in the middle. Germline lookup yields CDR1 MNHEY and CDR2 SMNVEV (reference sequence).

This clonotype was counted a few times. The chain carries TRBV3-1 and TRBJ1-2, with 8 bases matching TRBD1. Trimming removed 0 bases from V and 5 bases from J; junction bases left unmatched: 5. The germline V gene encodes CDR1 LGHDT and CDR2 YNNKEL (reference sequence). This CDR3 has 15 amino acids. The CDR3 loop is CASSQEGDRGYGYTF. CDR3 DNA: TGTGCCAGCAGCCAAGAAGGCGACAGGGGATATGGCTACACCTTC.

The V call is TRBV28, the J call TRBJ1-2; D is undetermined. The germline V gene encodes CDR1 MDHEN and CDR2 SYDVKM. Deletions cut 6 bases from V and 4 bases from J, with 27 bases between. The CDR3 loop spans 18 amino acids. The CDR3 DNA sequence: TGTGCCAGCAGCCTATCGGTCCTACGGCGACGGCGGCCCTATGGCTACACCTTC. As protein: CASSLSVLRRRRPYGYTF.

The V and J genes are TRBV12-3 or TRBV12-4 and TRBJ1-3, with unresolved D. Deletions cut 8 bases from V and 10 bases from J, with 24 bases between. The CDR3 contains 15 residues. The CDR3 nucleotides read TGTGCCAGCTTTCTATCGGGCAGCCATCTCAGTACCATATATTTT. Amino acid sequence: CASFLSGSHLSTIYF.

This clonotype was found a few times. The CDR3 is CASSPAGTAGGGMRTEKLFF. The CDR3 bases are TGCGCCAGCAGCCCGGCGGGGACAGCGGGGGGTGGAATGAGGACGGAAAAACTGTTTTTT. The rearrangement uses TRBV5-1 and TRBJ1-4, with 7 bases aligning to TRBD1. V shed 4 bases, J shed 8 bases, and the junction held 26 bases outside the gene matches. The germline gives CDR1 SGHRS, CDR2 YFSETQ. The CDR3 runs 20 residues.

This clonotype was seen ten or more times. This chain uses TRBV12-3 or TRBV12-4 with TRBJ2-7; possibly TRBD1 or TRBD2 for D (6 bases each). CDR3 length equals 14 residues. V was shortened by 6 bases and J by 2 bases, with 14 bases between the two germline ends. CDR3 residues: CASSPGAGAYEQYF. CDR3 DNA: TGTGCCAGCAGCCCGGGGGCAGGGGCCTACGAGCAGTACTTC.

This clonotype was counted a few times. The genes are TRBV29-1 and TRBJ2-1; D is unclear. Germline V lookup: CDR1 SQVTM, CDR2 ANQGSEA. The CDR3 length is 11 residues. Trimming removed 7 bases from V and 2 bases from J, with 6 bases in between. The CDR3 protein is CSARPYNEQFF. CDR3 DNA sequence: TGCAGCGCTCGCCCCTACAATGAGCAGTTCTTC.

This clonotype was seen a few times. The chain has TRBV7-9 and TRBJ2-5, with TRBD1 identical over 8 bases. Germline values: CDR1 SEHNR, CDR2 FQNEAQ (reference sequence). The CDR3 consists of 15 residues. With 2 bases clipped from V and 5 bases from J, the junction kept 7 bases outside the gene matches. CDR3 in DNA: TGTGCCAGCAGCTTATCGGCAGGGGGCTATGAGACCCAGTACTTC. It is translated as CASSLSAGGYETQYF.

The V call is TRBV21-1, the J call TRBJ2-3; TRBD2 is the table's D call, not checked against the DNA. TRBV21-1 is annotated as a pseudogene. The CDR3 totals 18 residues. CDR3 loop: CASSDPGLAGAGGCTQYF. CDR3 nucleotides: TGTGCCAGCAGCGACCCGGGACTAGCGGGAGCCGGGGGTTGTACGCAGTATTTT.

This clonotype was found a few times. The chain carries TRBV20-1 and TRBJ1-3; unclear D gene. Germline CDR1 is DFQATT and CDR2 is SNEGSKA (reference sequence). Trimming removed 2 bases at V and 8 bases at J, with 10 bases between. The CDR3 runs 12 residues. The CDR3 DNA reads TGCAGTGCTAGATCGGGATGGGACACCATATATTTT. Encoded protein: CSARSGWDTIYF.

As to this clonotype: A read error may produce the germline difference seen at one junction end. Here the CDR3 DNA reads TGTGCCAGCAGCTTGGGTCTAGAAGTATACTTC. Translating it yields CASSLGLEVYF. The chain employs TRBV5-6 and TRBJ2-1; D is ambiguous. The CDR3 spans 11 residues. Germline CDR1 and CDR2: SGHDT and YYEEEE.

The chain employs TRBV4-2 and TRBJ2-5; D is possibly TRBD2 (5 bases). The CDR3 totals 15 residues. Trimming left V 0 bases short and J 2 bases short, with 10 bases between. Germline values: CDR1 LGHNA, CDR2 YNFKEQ. Here the CDR3 reads CASSQDYTGQETQYF. In nucleotides, the CDR3 is TGTGCCAGCAGCCAAGATTATACGGGACAAGAGACCCAGTACTTC.

This clonotype was counted only a few times. J is TRBJ2-7 and V is TRBV30, with 8 bases that match TRBD1. In germline, CDR1 is GTSNPN, CDR2 SVGIG (reference sequence). V was clipped by 6 bases and J by 5 bases; unmatched bases: 6. The CDR3 length is 12 residues. CDR3 DNA: TGTGCCTGCGGCGGACAGGGTGACGAGCAGTACTTC. As protein: CACGGQGDEQYF.

The table lists this clonotype with a few counts. The V and J genes are TRBV20-1 and TRBJ1-2; the D is unclear. The germline V gene encodes CDR1 DFQATT and CDR2 SNEGSKA (reference sequence). There are 16 residues in the CDR3. V lost 2 bases, J lost 2 bases, and 18 bases lay in between. The chain's CDR3 is CSARSVRPLRNYGYTF. CDR3 DNA sequence: TGCAGTGCTAGAAGCGTCAGACCCCTCCGCAACTATGGCTACACCTTC.

The V and J genes are TRBV2 and TRBJ2-5; TRBD2 might be the D (5 bases). V lost 0 bases, J lost 5 bases, and 13 bases lay in between. The length of the CDR3 is 15 residues. The germline gives CDR1 SNHLY, CDR2 FYNNEI. Written as DNA, the CDR3 is TGTGCCAGCAGTGAAGCGGCTAGCTACTTGGAGACCCAGTACTTC. Residues: CASSEAASYLETQYF. Full variable domain (outside the CDR3, taken from reference TRBV2 and TRBJ2-5): EPEVTQTPSHQVTQMGQEVILRCVPISNHLYFYWYRQILGQKVEFLVSFYNNEISEKSEIFDDQFSVERPDGSNFTLKIRSTKLEDSAMYFCASSEAASYLETQYFGPGTRLLVL.

The V call is TRBV14, the J call TRBJ2-5, with D perhaps TRBD1 or TRBD2 (5 bases each). The tail of the sequence fits TRBJ2-7 better, so the J call may be wrong. CDR3 length equals 14 residues. Looked up from germline, CDR1 is SGHDN and CDR2 is FVKESK. CDR3 sequence (DNA): TGTGCCAGCAGCCAAGAACCGGGACCTTACGAGCAGTACTTC. This codes for CASSQEPGPYEQYF.

This clonotype came up a few times. The chain combines TRBV21-1 with TRBJ2-3; the D call TRBD1 from the table was never checked on the DNA. TRBV21-1 is an annotated pseudogene. This CDR3 is 15 amino acids long. This CDR3 is CASSKERGAPDTQYF. The CDR3 bases are TGTGCCAGCAGCAAAGAGCGGGGGGCCCCAGATACGCAGTATTTT.

The genes are TRBV6-5 and TRBJ1-1; D gene uncertain. The CDR3 is made up of 13 amino acids. Germline V gene data show CDR1 as MNHEY and CDR2 as SVGAGI. The V and J ends lost 0 bases and 3 bases respectively, with 5 bases between them. CDR3 bases: TGTGCCAGCAGTTACTCGAAGGACACTGAAGCTTTCTTT. Translation gives CASSYSKDTEAFF.

J is TRBJ2-1 and V is TRBV3-1, with D maybe TRBD2 (5 bases). V dropped 3 bases and J dropped 0 bases, with 24 bases sitting between them. This CDR3 is built from 20 residues. CDR1 is LGHDT, CDR2 YNNKEL, per germline (reference sequence). CDR3 residues: CASSHSAGDLGRSSYNEQFF. In nucleotides, the CDR3 is TGTGCCAGCAGCCATTCGGCGGGTGACCTTGGCCGGAGCTCCTACAATGAGCAGTTCTTC.

The chain employs TRBV3-1 and TRBJ2-1; the match to TRBD2 covers 7 bases. Germline values: CDR1 LGHDT, CDR2 YNNKEL (reference sequence). This CDR3 is 14 amino acids long. V shed 6 bases, J shed 6 bases, and the junction held 8 bases outside the gene matches. CDR3 nucleotide sequence: TGTGCCAGCAGGACGCGGGGGACCACCAATGAGCAGTTCTTC. Its protein is CASRTRGTTNEQFF.

The chain has TRBV7-8 and TRBJ1-1; D might be TRBD1 (6 bases). Germline lookup yields CDR1 SGHVS and CDR2 FQNEAQ. V lost 5 bases, J lost 0 bases, and 13 bases lay in between. This CDR3 region has 15 residues. CDR3 region: CASSRTGHLNTEAFF. DNA for the CDR3: TGTGCCAGCAGCCGCACGGGACACCTGAACACTGAAGCTTTCTTT.

The chain has TRBV28 and TRBJ2-7; 9 nucleotides align to TRBD1. V was clipped by 4 bases and J by 3 bases; unmatched bases: 7. This CDR3 is built from 15 residues. CDR1 is MDHEN, CDR2 SYDVKM, per germline. The CDR3, as DNA: TGTGCCAGCAGTTCCCAGGACAGGGGCCGCTACGAGCAGTACTTC. The encoded protein is CASSSQDRGRYEQYF.

The rearrangement uses TRBV12-3 or TRBV12-4 and TRBJ2-7, with TRBD2 matching over 10 bases. The V segment lost 6 bases and the J segment 5 bases; nucleotides outside the gene matches: 16. CDR3 length equals 17 residues. In nucleotides, the CDR3 is TGTGCCAGCAGCCACGGGGCTAGCGGGGGTCTTAATCACGAGCAGTACTTC. Amino acid sequence: CASSHGASGGLNHEQYF.

The chain combines TRBV10-3 with TRBJ2-5, with 9 nucleotides matching TRBD1. Per germline, CDR1 ENHRY and CDR2 SYGVKD. Trimming took 3 bases from V and 3 from J; bases not matched to a gene: 2. The length of the CDR3 is 14 residues. The CDR3 spells CAISEGTGKETQYF. CDR3 DNA sequence: TGTGCCATCAGTGAAGGGACAGGGAAAGAGACCCAGTACTTC.

The chain is built from TRBV7-9 and TRBJ2-3; D is unclear. The germline gives CDR1 SEHNR, CDR2 FQNEAQ (reference sequence). Trimming shortened V by 5 bases and J by 4 bases, and 13 bases separated the two germline ends. CDR3 size: 14 residues. CDR3 amino acids: CASSPKDRPDTQYF. DNA for the CDR3: TGTGCCAGCAGCCCAAAGGACCGACCAGATACGCAGTATTTT.

V is TRBV15 and J is TRBJ2-3; a possible D gene is TRBD2 (5 bases). Germline CDR1 LNHNV, CDR2 YYDKDF (reference sequence). V was trimmed by 3 bases and J by 4 bases, leaving 8 bases between them. This CDR3 comprises 13 residues. CDR3 DNA: TGTGCCACCAGCAGGAAGCGGTCAGATACGCAGTATTTT. This gives the protein CATSRKRSDTQYF.

The rearrangement links TRBV7-9 to TRBJ2-6; tentative D call: TRBD1 (5 bases). This CDR3 is 16 amino acids long. V gave up 3 bases and J gave up 0 bases, with 9 bases separating them. In germline, CDR1 is SEHNR, CDR2 FQNEAQ (reference sequence). CDR3 bases: TGTGCCAGCAGCTTCAGGGTCGACTCTGGGGCCAACGTCCTGACTTTC. This gives the protein CASSFRVDSGANVLTF. The whole variable domain, filled in from reference TRBV7-9 and TRBJ2-6, reads DTGVSQNPRHKITKRGQNVTFRCDPISEHNRLYWYRQTLGQGPEFLTYFQNEAQLEKSRLLSDRFSAERPKGSFSTLEIQRTEQGDSAMYLCASSFRVDSGANVLTFGAGSRLTVL.

In DNA, the CDR3 is TGTGCCAGCAGCCCCGGGACAGGGACAACTAATGAAAAACTGTTTTTT. Translated: CASSPGTGTTNEKLFF. The chain carries TRBV6-5 and TRBJ1-4; 9 bases agree with TRBD1. The V segment lost 6 bases and the J segment 0 bases; nucleotides outside the gene matches: 5. The germline V gene encodes CDR1 MNHEY and CDR2 SVGAGI. The CDR3 consists of 16 residues.

The chain recombines TRBV29-1 with TRBJ1-1, with 9 bases aligning to TRBD1. The CDR3 is 14 amino acids. The V and J ends lost 6 bases and 0 bases, in that order; junction bases with no gene match: 5. Germline V gives CDR1 SQVTM, CDR2 ANQGSEA. CDR3 coding DNA: TGCAGCGTAAACAGGGGGCGAATGAACACTGAAGCTTTCTTT. Amino acid sequence: CSVNRGRMNTEAFF.